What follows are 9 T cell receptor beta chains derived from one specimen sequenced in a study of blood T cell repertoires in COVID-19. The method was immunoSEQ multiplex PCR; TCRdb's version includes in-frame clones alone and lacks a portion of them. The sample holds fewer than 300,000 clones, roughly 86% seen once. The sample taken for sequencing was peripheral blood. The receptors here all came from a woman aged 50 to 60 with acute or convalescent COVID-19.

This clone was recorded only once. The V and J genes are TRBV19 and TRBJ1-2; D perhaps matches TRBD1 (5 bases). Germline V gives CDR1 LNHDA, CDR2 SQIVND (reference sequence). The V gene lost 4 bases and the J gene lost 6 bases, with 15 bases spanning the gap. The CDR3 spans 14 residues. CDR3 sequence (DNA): TGTGCCAGTAGTAAGGGGATTAATCTTGATGGCTACACCTTC. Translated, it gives CASSKGINLDGYTF.

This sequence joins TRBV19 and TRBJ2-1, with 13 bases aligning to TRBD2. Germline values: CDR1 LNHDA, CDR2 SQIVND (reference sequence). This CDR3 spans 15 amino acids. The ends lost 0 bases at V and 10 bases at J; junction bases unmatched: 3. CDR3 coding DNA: TGTGCCAGTAGTATAGACGGACTAGCGGGAGTCGAGCAGTTCTTC. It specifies CASSIDGLAGVEQFF.

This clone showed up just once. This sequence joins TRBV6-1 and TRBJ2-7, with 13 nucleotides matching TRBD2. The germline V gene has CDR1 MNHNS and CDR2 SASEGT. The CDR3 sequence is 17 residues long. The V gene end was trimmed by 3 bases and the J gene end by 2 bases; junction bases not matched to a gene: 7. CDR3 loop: CASSELPGTSGAYEQYF. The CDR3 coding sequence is TGTGCCAGCAGTGAGCTCCCCGGGACTAGCGGGGCCTACGAGCAGTACTTC.

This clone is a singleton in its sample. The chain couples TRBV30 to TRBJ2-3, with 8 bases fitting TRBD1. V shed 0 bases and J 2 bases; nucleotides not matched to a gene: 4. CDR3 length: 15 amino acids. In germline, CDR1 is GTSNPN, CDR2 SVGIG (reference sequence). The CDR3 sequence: CAWSVGTGYTDTQYF. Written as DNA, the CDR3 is TGTGCCTGGAGTGTAGGGACAGGTTACACAGATACGCAGTATTTT. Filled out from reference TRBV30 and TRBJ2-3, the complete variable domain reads SQTIHQWPATLVQPVGSPLSLECTVEGTSNPNLYWYRQAAGRGLQLLFYSVGIGQISSEVPQNLSASRPQDRQFILSSKKLLLSDSGFYLCAWSVGTGYTDTQYFGPGTRLTVL.

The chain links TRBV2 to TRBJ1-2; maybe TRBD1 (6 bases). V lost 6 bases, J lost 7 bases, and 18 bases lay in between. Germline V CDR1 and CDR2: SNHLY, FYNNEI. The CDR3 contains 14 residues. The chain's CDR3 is CASRSTGPSFGYTF. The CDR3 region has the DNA TGTGCCAGCAGGTCGACAGGACCGAGCTTTGGCTACACCTTC.

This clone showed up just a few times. The CDR3 here is CASSLATAYEQYF. As DNA, the CDR3 is TGTGCCAGCAGCTTGGCCACAGCCTACGAGCAGTACTTC. J is TRBJ2-7 and V is TRBV5-6; D is unclear. The length of the CDR3 is 13 residues. Trimming shortened V by 0 bases and J by 2 bases, and 6 bases separated the two germline ends. Germline CDR1 SGHDT, CDR2 YYEEEE.

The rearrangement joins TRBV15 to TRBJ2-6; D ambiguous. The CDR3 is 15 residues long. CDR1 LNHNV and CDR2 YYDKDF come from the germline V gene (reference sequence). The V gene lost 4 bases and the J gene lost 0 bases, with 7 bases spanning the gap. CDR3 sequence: CATSTAGSGANVLTF. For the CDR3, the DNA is TGTGCCACCAGCACCGCAGGCTCTGGGGCCAACGTCCTGACTTTC.

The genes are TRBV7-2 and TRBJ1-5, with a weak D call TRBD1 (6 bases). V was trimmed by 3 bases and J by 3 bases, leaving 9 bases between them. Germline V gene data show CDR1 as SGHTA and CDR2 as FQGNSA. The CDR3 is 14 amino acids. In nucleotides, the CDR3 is TGTGCCAGCAGCTTCGGACAGCTCAATCAGCCCCAGCATTTT. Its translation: CASSFGQLNQPQHF.

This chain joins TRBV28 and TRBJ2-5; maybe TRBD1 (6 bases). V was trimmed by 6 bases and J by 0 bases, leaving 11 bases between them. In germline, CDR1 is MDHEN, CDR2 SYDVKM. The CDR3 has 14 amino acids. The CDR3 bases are TGTGCCAGCAGCCTACAGGGTTACCAAGAGACCCAGTACTTC. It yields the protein CASSLQGYQETQYF.